The following is a T cell receptor (beta chain) sequence with its context. Trimming left V 0 bases short and J 0 bases short, with 8 bases between. The CDR3 loop spans 14 amino acids. Germline CDR1 is GTSNPN and CDR2 is SVGIG (reference sequence). Sequencing used immunoSEQ multiplex PCR; TCRdb keeps in-frame clones, though not all of them. The sample records about 140,000 clones, about 87% being singletons. These data originate in a study of blood T cell repertoires in COVID-19. This rearrangement joins TRBV30 to TRBJ1-2, with D possibly being TRBD1 (5 bases). Material for sequencing was peripheral blood. The receptor was derived from a woman in her thirties or forties with acute or convalescent COVID-19. The CDR3 protein is CAWSVGAANYGYTF. In DNA, the CDR3 is TGTGCCTGGAGTGTAGGGGCAGCTAACTATGGCTACACCTTC.